One sample yielded the 3 T cell receptor beta chains listed below, sequenced in a study of vaccination and CD4 T cells after COVID-19 (dated by TCRdb to 2021 to 2024). Their specific antigens are unknown. The label giving this sample's treatment or condition can be read as: approximately nine-day PBMC culture with coronavirus spike peptide pools or control peptides (ViraFEST assay). The method behind the library was PCR. Sequencing was carried out with an Illumina iSeq 100. TCR sequencing of DNA from cultured CD4+ T cells used the Oncomine TCR Beta short-read assay at the Johns Hopkins FTIC core. The public reads were quality trimmed at Q25 with fastp and then assembled into clones with MiXCR by TCRdb, keeping productive beta chains. Rows are combined by CDR3 protein, so each entry shows the most common genes and DNA. The sample table lists about 15,000 distinct CDR3 sequences, roughly 43% of them with a count of one. The ten largest clones capture approximately 13% of the sample.

The sequencing input was CD4+ T cells from blood, cultured in vitro. These receptors were taken from a human donor who had recovered from COVID-19.

Only one count was recorded for this clonotype. The V call is TRBV20-1, the J call TRBJ2-1; tentatively, D is TRBD1 (5 bases). V lost 0 bases to trimming and J lost 2 bases, with 11 bases between them. Germline loops: CDR1 DFQATT, CDR2 SNEGSKA (reference sequence). The CDR3 has 15 residues. This chain's CDR3 is CSARDASRAYNEQFF. The CDR3 DNA sequence: TGCAGTGCTAGAGATGCGAGCAGGGCCTACAATGAGCAGTTCTTC.

This clonotype came up a few times. V gene TRBV20-1 combines with J gene TRBJ1-2; no clear D. V lost 0 bases and J 4 bases, leaving 6 bases between the germline ends. CDR3 length: 12 residues. Germline V CDR1 and CDR2: DFQATT, SNEGSKA (reference sequence). CDR3 nucleotides: TGCAGTGCTAGAGATAAGGGCTATGGCTACACCTTC. Translation gives CSARDKGYGYTF.

This rearrangement joins TRBV12-3 or TRBV12-4 to TRBJ1-2, with D perhaps TRBD1 (6 bases). Deletions cut 3 bases from V and 9 bases from J, with 14 bases between. There are 13 residues in the CDR3. As DNA, the CDR3 is TGTGCCAGCAGTTTGGGACAAGGGACTCGCTACACCTTC. Protein: CASSLGQGTRYTF.